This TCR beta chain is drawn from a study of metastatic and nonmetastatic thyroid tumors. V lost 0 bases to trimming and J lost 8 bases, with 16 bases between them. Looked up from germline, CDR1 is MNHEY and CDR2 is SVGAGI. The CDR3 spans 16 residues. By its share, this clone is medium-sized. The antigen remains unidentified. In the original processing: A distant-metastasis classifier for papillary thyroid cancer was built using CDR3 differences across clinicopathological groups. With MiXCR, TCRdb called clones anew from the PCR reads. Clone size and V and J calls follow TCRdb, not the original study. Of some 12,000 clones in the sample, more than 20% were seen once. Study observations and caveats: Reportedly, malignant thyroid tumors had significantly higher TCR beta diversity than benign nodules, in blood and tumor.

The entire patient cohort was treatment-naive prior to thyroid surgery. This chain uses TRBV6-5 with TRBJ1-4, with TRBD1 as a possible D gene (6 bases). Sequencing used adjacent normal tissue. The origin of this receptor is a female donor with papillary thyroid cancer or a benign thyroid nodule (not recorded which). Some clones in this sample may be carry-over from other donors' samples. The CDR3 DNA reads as TGTGCCAGCAGTTACTCGATGCCAGGGGTGGAAGAAAAACTGTTTTTT. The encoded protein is CASSYSMPGVEEKLFF.